The 32 T cell receptor beta chains presented below share a single source sample, sequenced in a study of blood T cell repertoires in COVID-19. Libraries were prepared by immunoSEQ multiplex PCR; TCRdb keeps only in-frame clonotypes and omits some of them. The repertoire holds about 150,000 clones, with 81% as singletons. Sequenced sample: peripheral blood. The receptors originated from a woman aged 60-75 years with active or convalescent COVID-19.

Only a few counts were recorded for this clone. The rearrangement uses TRBV5-1 and TRBJ1-1; 8 bases line up with TRBD1. The CDR3 runs 14 residues. J lost 0 bases, V lost 4 bases, and 2 bases had no gene match. Germline lookup yields CDR1 SGHRS and CDR2 YFSETQ. The CDR3 protein is CASSGQGLNTEAFF. Here the CDR3 DNA reads TGCGCCAGCAGCGGACAGGGATTGAACACTGAAGCTTTCTTT.

The chain combines TRBV4-1 with TRBJ1-2; a weak D match, TRBD1 (5 bases). The CDR3 is made up of 14 amino acids. Trimming stripped 0 bases from V and 6 bases from J, with 11 bases between. Germline CDR1 reads MGHRA; CDR2 reads YSYEKL. CDR3 nucleotide sequence: TGCGCCAGCAGCCAAGATAGTGGGGGGAATGGCTACACCTTC. Translating gives CASSQDSGGNGYTF.

The gene calls are TRBV28 and TRBJ1-2, with 12 nucleotides matching TRBD1. Germline V lookup: CDR1 MDHEN, CDR2 SYDVKM. The junction had 8 bases not matched to a gene; V was cut back by 2 bases and J by 7 bases. This CDR3 contains 16 residues. CDR3 loop: CASSLPGQGALGGYTF. CDR3 bases: TGTGCCAGCAGTTTACCGGGACAGGGGGCCCTAGGTGGCTACACCTTC.

V gene TRBV24-1 combines with J gene TRBJ2-5; 7 bases align to TRBD2. Germline loops: CDR1 KGHDR, CDR2 SFDVKD. Trimming cost V 6 bases and J 3 bases; bases outside gene matches: 3. This CDR3 contains 13 residues. Written as DNA, the CDR3 is TGTGCCACCAGTCCCCGGGGGGAAGAGACCCAGTACTTC. Its translation: CATSPRGEETQYF.

This clone was counted only a few times. The genes are TRBV2 and TRBJ2-5; D is uncertain. The CDR3 loop spans 14 amino acids. Trimming pared 0 bases from V and 1 base from J, leaving 6 bases between. In germline, CDR1 is SNHLY, CDR2 FYNNEI. The CDR3, as DNA: TGTGCCAGCAGTGAAGCCTGGGCCCAAGAGACCCAGTACTTC. Amino acid sequence: CASSEAWAQETQYF.

This chain connects TRBV5-5 to TRBJ2-7; 8 bases agree with TRBD1. The V segment lost 5 bases and the J segment 7 bases; nucleotides outside the gene matches: 14. CDR3 size: 15 residues. Germline V gene sequence: CDR1 SGHKS, CDR2 YYEKEE (reference sequence). Here the CDR3 reads CASRFTGTGLEEQYF. CDR3 nucleotide sequence: TGTGCCAGCAGATTCACCGGGACAGGTCTTGAGGAGCAGTACTTC.

V and J are TRBV18 and TRBJ1-1, with 7 bases identical to TRBD1. V lost 3 bases, J lost 7 bases, and 2 bases stayed unmatched. This CDR3 spans 12 amino acids. Per germline, CDR1 KGHSH and CDR2 LQKENI. Here the CDR3 reads CASSPDRVEAFF. In nucleotides, the CDR3 is TGTGCCAGCTCACCTGACAGGGTTGAAGCTTTCTTT.

The V and J genes are TRBV27 and TRBJ1-6, with D unresolved. The CDR3 is made up of 15 amino acids. V lost 0 bases and J lost 11, with 14 bases in between. Per the germline V gene, CDR1 is MNHEY and CDR2 is SMNVEV (reference sequence). In DNA, the CDR3 is TGTGCCAGCAGTTTATCGATGGGATCGAGGGCACCCCTCCACTTT. This translates into CASSLSMGSRAPLHF.

The chain couples TRBV7-3 to TRBJ2-7; D possibly corresponds to TRBD2 (6 bases). V was clipped by 8 bases and J by 7 bases, with 15 bases between them. The CDR3 runs 12 residues. Germline lookup yields CDR1 SGHTA and CDR2 FQGTGA. The CDR3 coding sequence is TGTGCCAGCGGGGGACTCAAATTTGAGCAGTACTTC. Its protein product is CASGGLKFEQYF. Based on the CDR3 plus reference TRBV7-3 and TRBJ2-7, the full variable domain is GAGVSQTPSNKVTEKGKYVELRCDPISGHTALYWYRQSLGQGPEFLIYFQGTGAADDSGLPNDRFFAVRPEGSVSTLKIQRTERGDSAVYLCASGGLKFEQYFGPGTRLTVT.

The chain combines TRBV29-1 with TRBJ2-2, with D possibly being TRBD1 (6 bases). Germline V gene data show CDR1 as SQVTM and CDR2 as ANQGSEA. This CDR3 contains 15 residues. The V end was cut by 6 bases, the J end by 1 base, with 15 bases between. CDR3 sequence: CSVQAGTKNTGELFF. The CDR3, as DNA: TGCAGCGTACAAGCCGGGACAAAGAACACCGGGGAGCTGTTTTTT.

V usage is TRBV28 and J usage is TRBJ1-4, with D perhaps matching TRBD1 (5 bases). Trimming removed 3 bases at V and 3 bases at J, with 8 bases between. This CDR3 has 14 amino acids. Per the germline V gene, CDR1 is MDHEN and CDR2 is SYDVKM. CDR3 protein: CASSFQGSNEKLFF. The CDR3 bases are TGTGCCAGCAGTTTCCAGGGTTCTAATGAAAAACTGTTTTTT.

This chain uses TRBV30 with TRBJ1-1, with D possibly being TRBD1 (5 bases). There are 18 residues in the CDR3. The V end was cut by 2 bases, the J end by 0 bases, with 22 bases between. Germline loops: CDR1 GTSNPN, CDR2 SVGIG (reference sequence). Written as DNA, the CDR3 is TGTGCCTGGAGTCCGTTCTCAGGGTCTTTTGATATGAACACTGAAGCTTTCTTT. Its protein is CAWSPFSGSFDMNTEAFF.

The V gene is TRBV27, the J gene TRBJ2-7, with D tentatively TRBD1 (5 bases). There are 14 residues in the CDR3. Trimming stripped 3 bases from V and 1 base from J, with 10 bases between. Germline V gives CDR1 MNHEY, CDR2 SMNVEV (reference sequence). In nucleotides, the CDR3 is TGTGCCAGCAGTTTGGGGCTAGGATCCTACGAGCAGTACTTC. It yields the protein CASSLGLGSYEQYF.

The chain is built from TRBV15 and TRBJ2-7, with D perhaps TRBD1 (6 bases). Germline V gene lookup returns CDR1 LNHNV and CDR2 YYDKDF (reference sequence). The CDR3 consists of 15 residues. V lost 0 bases and J lost 3, with 12 bases in between. Written as DNA, the CDR3 is TGTGCCACCAGCAGAGATCGGGACACTTACTACGAGCAGTACGTC. This gives the protein CATSRDRDTYYEQYV.

This clone has a handful of counts. The chain recombines TRBV28 with TRBJ1-6; TRBD1 agrees at 12 bases. CDR1 MDHEN and CDR2 SYDVKM come from the germline V gene. The V gene end was trimmed by 2 bases and the J gene end by 7 bases; junction bases not matched to a gene: 3. CDR3 length: 16 residues. CDR3 amino acids: CASSLQGQGANSPLHF. The CDR3 DNA reads as TGTGCCAGCAGTTTACAGGGACAGGGGGCGAATTCACCCCTCCACTTT.

The chain links TRBV25-1 to TRBJ2-3, with D hard to call. Germline CDR1 reads MGHDK; CDR2 reads SYGVNS. The CDR3 covers 12 residues. Trimming took 5 bases from V and 6 from J, leaving 9 bases between them. CDR3 amino acids: CASSRFSDTQYF. The DNA of the CDR3 is TGTGCCAGCAGTCGGTTTTCGGATACGCAGTATTTT.

The table lists this clone with a few counts. The V call is TRBV5-4, the J call TRBJ1-4, with D perhaps matching TRBD1 (5 bases). This CDR3 is built from 16 residues. The germline V and J ends were trimmed by 4 bases and 8 bases, with 21 bases remaining between them. Germline CDR1 is SGHNT and CDR2 is YYREEE (reference sequence). In DNA, the CDR3 is TGTGCCAGCAGCCGAATCCCCCGGGGGAAAGACGAAAAACTGTTTTTT. This encodes CASSRIPRGKDEKLFF.

This sequence joins TRBV9 and TRBJ2-3, with 10 bases lining up with TRBD2. This CDR3 has 16 amino acids. CDR1 SGDLS and CDR2 YYNGEE come from the germline V gene. With V trimmed by 0 bases and J by 6 bases, 7 bases remained unmatched. In nucleotides, the CDR3 is TGTGCCAGCAGCGTAGTTGCTAGCGGGAGTGGGGATACGCAGTATTTT. This gives the protein CASSVVASGSGDTQYF. Based on the CDR3 plus reference TRBV9 and TRBJ2-3, the full variable domain is DSGVTQTPKHLITATGQRVTLRCSPRSGDLSVYWYQQSLDQGLQFLIQYYNGEERAKGNILERFSAQQFPDLHSELNLSSLELGDSALYFCASSVVASGSGDTQYFGPGTRLTVL.

This sequence joins TRBV6-6 and TRBJ1-1; TRBD1 matches at 9 bases. The CDR3 is 18 amino acids. Germline CDR1 is MNHNY and CDR2 is SVGAGI (reference sequence). The junction had 15 bases not matched to a gene; V was cut back by 7 bases and J by 0 bases. The CDR3: CASIRRGTGSTMNTEAFF. The CDR3 nucleotides are TGTGCCAGCATTCGGCGCGGGACAGGGTCGACGATGAACACTGAAGCTTTCTTT.

The V call is TRBV11-2, the J call TRBJ1-5; 11 bases agree with TRBD1. Germline V lookup: CDR1 SGHAT, CDR2 FQNNGV. The V and J ends lost 3 bases and 7 bases, in that order; junction bases with no gene match: 5. The CDR3 is made up of 15 amino acids. The CDR3 sequence: CASSLDRGPGQPQHF. In DNA, the CDR3 is TGTGCCAGCAGCTTGGACAGGGGGCCAGGGCAGCCCCAGCATTTT.

The genes are TRBV28 and TRBJ1-1; a weak D match, TRBD1 (5 bases). The germline CDR1 and CDR2 sequences are MDHEN and SYDVKM. The CDR3 is 14 residues long. Trimming took 2 bases from V and 6 from J, leaving 13 bases between them. CDR3 region: CASSLRGVRAEAFF. The CDR3 coding sequence is TGTGCCAGCAGTTTACGGGGGGTGCGAGCTGAAGCTTTCTTT.

The chain joins TRBV28 to TRBJ2-1, with TRBD1 matching over 7 bases. The germline V gene encodes CDR1 MDHEN and CDR2 SYDVKM. There are 15 residues in the CDR3. Trimming at V came to 4 bases and at J to 0 bases, leaving 3 bases not matched to a gene. The CDR3 sequence is CASSSGQSSYNEQFF. The DNA for the CDR3 is TGTGCCAGCAGTTCGGGACAGAGCTCCTACAATGAGCAGTTCTTC.

The J gene is TRBJ1-4, the V gene TRBV4-2; D might be TRBD1 (5 bases). Germline-derived CDR1 and CDR2 are LGHNA and YNFKEQ. Trimming cost V 0 bases and J 6 bases, with 14 bases left between them. This CDR3 comprises 16 residues. CDR3 in DNA: TGTGCCAGCAGCCAAGAGGGTAACAGGTTGTATGAAAAACTGTTTTTT. Amino acids: CASSQEGNRLYEKLFF.

In its sample, this clone was seen a few times. Other DNA sequences within the sample encode an identical CDR3. The chain carries TRBV19 and TRBJ1-1; D not certain. The ends were cut back, 5 bases at V and 5 bases at J, with 9 bases in the middle. CDR1 LNHDA and CDR2 SQIVND come from the germline V gene (reference sequence). The CDR3 runs to 12 residues. In DNA form, the CDR3 reads TGTGCCAGTAGTGCGACATGGACTGAAGCTTTCTTT. Translated, it gives CASSATWTEAFF.

The V call is TRBV30, the J call TRBJ1-6; D may be TRBD1 (5 bases). V was shortened by 0 bases and J by 7 bases, with 19 bases between the two germline ends. This CDR3 spans 17 amino acids. Looked up from germline, CDR1 is GTSNPN and CDR2 is SVGIG (reference sequence). For the CDR3, the DNA is TGTGCCTGGAGTGTACTCAGGGATCCCCCGGAGAATTCACCCCTCCACTTT. Amino acids: CAWSVLRDPPENSPLHF.

The chain uses TRBV28 and TRBJ2-5; maybe TRBD1 (6 bases). Germline CDR1 is MDHEN and CDR2 is SYDVKM. This CDR3 region has 13 residues. V lost 3 bases and J lost 4, with 9 bases in between. Here the CDR3 DNA reads TGTGCCAGCAGTTTTGTAGGGGGAGAGACCCAGTACTTC. Translating gives CASSFVGGETQYF. Supplemented by reference TRBV28 and TRBJ2-5, the full variable domain reads DVKVTQSSRYLVKRTGEKVFLECVQDMDHENMFWYRQDPGLGLRLIYFSYDVKMKEKGDIPEGYSVSREKKERFSLILESASTNQTSMYLCASSFVGGETQYFGPGTRLLVL.

The genes are TRBV12-2 and TRBJ2-1; the DNA was not compared with TRBD2, the D call given in the table. TRBV12-2 is a documented pseudogene. The CDR3 totals 12 residues. CDR3 amino acids: CASRLVLNEQFF. In nucleotides, the CDR3 is TGTGCAAGTCGCTTAGTACTAAATGAGCAGTTCTTC.

V gene TRBV5-1 combines with J gene TRBJ2-3; no clear D. Germline CDR1 reads SGHRS; CDR2 reads YFSETQ. The CDR3 contains 12 residues. Trimming removed 2 bases from V and 5 bases from J, with 6 bases in between. The CDR3 loop reads CASSFLGDTQYF. The CDR3 nucleotides are TGCGCCAGCAGCTTCCTAGGAGATACGCAGTATTTT.

This clone was counted only a few times. The chain combines TRBV19 with TRBJ2-2; 8 bases map to TRBD1. The germline gives CDR1 LNHDA, CDR2 SQIVND (reference sequence). The CDR3 sequence is 18 residues long. The V gene end was trimmed by 5 bases and the J gene end by 3 bases; junction bases not matched to a gene: 14. CDR3 sequence: CASSLRFWTGSDTGELFF. CDR3 nucleotides: TGTGCCAGTAGTCTTCGGTTTTGGACAGGGTCGGACACCGGGGAGCTGTTTTTT.

The chain combines TRBV28 with TRBJ1-2; 7 bases are shared with TRBD1. This CDR3 is 15 amino acids long. CDR1 and CDR2 from the germline V gene are MDHEN and SYDVKM. V was pared by 6 bases and J by 4 bases, with 11 bases of the junction left unmatched. This chain's CDR3 is CASSPPNDRVYGYTF. As DNA, the CDR3 is TGTGCCAGCAGCCCACCCAACGACAGGGTCTATGGCTACACCTTC.

This sequence joins TRBV7-9 and TRBJ2-5, with 10 nucleotides matching TRBD2. Germline-derived CDR1 and CDR2 are SEHNR and FQNEAQ (reference sequence). Losses at the gene ends were 1 base for V and 5 bases for J; bases not matched to a gene: 7. This CDR3 contains 16 residues. The CDR3, as DNA: TGTGCCAGCAGCTTAGGTCCTAGCGGGGGAACGGAGACCCAGTACTTC. It yields the protein CASSLGPSGGTETQYF.

This rearrangement joins TRBV11-2 to TRBJ2-5; D unclear. V shed 1 base and J shed 1 base, with 16 bases lying between them. The CDR3 is 17 residues long. In germline, CDR1 is SGHAT, CDR2 FQNNGV. CDR3 amino acids: CASSLGARHWAQETQYF. In DNA, the CDR3 is TGTGCCAGCAGCTTAGGGGCCCGGCATTGGGCCCAAGAGACCCAGTACTTC.